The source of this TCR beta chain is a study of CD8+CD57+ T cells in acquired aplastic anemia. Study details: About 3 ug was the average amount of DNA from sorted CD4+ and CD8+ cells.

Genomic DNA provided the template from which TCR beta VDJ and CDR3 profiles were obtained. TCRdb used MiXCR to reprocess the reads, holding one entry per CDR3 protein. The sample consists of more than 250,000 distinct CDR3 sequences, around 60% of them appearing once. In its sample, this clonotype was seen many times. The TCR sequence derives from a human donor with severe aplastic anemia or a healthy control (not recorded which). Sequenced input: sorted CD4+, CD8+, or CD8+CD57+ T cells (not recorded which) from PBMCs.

The CDR3 bases are TGCAGTGCTGACCCGACAGGGATGAACACTGAAGCTTTCTTT. It yields the protein CSADPTGMNTEAFF. This chain links TRBV20-1 with TRBJ1-1; 7 nucleotides agree with TRBD1. V was clipped by 5 bases and J by 0 bases; unmatched bases: 6. The germline V gene encodes CDR1 DFQATT and CDR2 SNEGSKA (reference sequence). This CDR3 has 14 amino acids.